The 16 T cell receptor beta chains below come from one sample, sequenced in a study of blood T cell repertoires in COVID-19. Using immunoSEQ multiplex PCR, the repertoire was profiled, and TCRdb retains in-frame clones only, with some absent. This sample yields tens of thousands of clones, of which roughly 87% are seen a single time; about a sixth belongs to the top ten. The sequenced sample consisted of peripheral blood. All receptors come from a human donor with active COVID-19. The donor label of this sample is uncertain.

The V call is TRBV9, the J call TRBJ1-4; 12 nucleotides align to TRBD1. CDR1 and CDR2 from the germline V gene are SGDLS and YYNGEE. The V and J ends lost 0 bases and 5 bases, in that order; junction bases with no gene match: 2. The CDR3 length is 16 residues. CDR3 sequence: CASSVAGQGANEKLFF. The CDR3, as DNA: TGTGCCAGCAGCGTAGCGGGACAGGGGGCAAATGAAAAACTGTTTTTT.

This sequence joins TRBV20-1 and TRBJ2-3, with 7 bases aligning to TRBD2. The trim removed 3 bases at V and 3 bases at J, leaving 9 bases unmatched. CDR1 DFQATT and CDR2 SNEGSKA come from the germline V gene (reference sequence). This CDR3 spans 15 amino acids. Here the CDR3 reads CSASPSRGVTDTQYF. Here the CDR3 DNA reads TGCAGTGCTAGTCCAAGCCGGGGGGTAACAGATACGCAGTATTTT.

This clone has a count of ten or more. The V and J genes are TRBV4-3 and TRBJ1-2; D call uncertain. Per the germline V gene, CDR1 is LGHNA and CDR2 is YSLEER. Trimming shortened V by 0 bases and J by 8 bases, and 22 bases separated the two germline ends. CDR3 length: 17 amino acids. CDR3 residues: CASSQESPPSRIRGYTF. The CDR3 DNA is TGCGCCAGCAGCCAAGAGTCTCCCCCCTCCAGGATACGAGGCTACACCTTC.

This clone was seen a few times. The chain combines TRBV3-1 (or the pseudogene TRBV3-2) with TRBJ2-7, with 7 bases fitting TRBD1. The CDR3 extends over 14 amino acids. From germline, CDR1 is LGHDT and CDR2 YNNKEL (reference sequence). Trimming at V came to 5 bases and at J to 6 bases, leaving 10 bases not matched to a gene. Written as DNA, the CDR3 is TGTGCCAGCAGCGCCACAGGGGAGAGGGGCGAGCAGTACTTC. It codes for CASSATGERGEQYF.

This chain's CDR3 is CASSVAGGSTDTQYF. In DNA form, the CDR3 reads TGTGCCAGCAGCGTAGCGGGGGGGAGCACAGATACGCAGTATTTT. The chain couples TRBV9 to TRBJ2-3, with 8 bases fitting TRBD2. CDR1 is SGDLS, CDR2 YYNGEE, per germline. This CDR3 region has 15 residues. The V segment lost 0 bases and the J segment 0 bases; nucleotides outside the gene matches: 0.

Here the CDR3 reads CASSFLVSSANTGELFF. CDR3 nucleotide sequence: TGTGCCAGCAGTTTCCTAGTCTCATCCGCGAACACCGGGGAGCTGTTTTTT. The chain carries TRBV27 and TRBJ2-2; no clear D. Germline V gene data show CDR1 as MNHEY and CDR2 as SMNVEV (reference sequence). V was shortened by 3 bases and J by 0 bases, with 14 bases between the two germline ends. The CDR3 length is 17 residues.

The chain couples TRBV27 to TRBJ2-3; D may be TRBD1 (5 bases). CDR1 and CDR2 (germline): MNHEY, SMNVEV (reference sequence). The V gene lost 6 bases and the J gene lost 2 bases, with 12 bases spanning the gap. CDR3 length equals 14 residues. CDR3 amino acids: CASSQVGATDTQYF. Written as DNA, the CDR3 is TGTGCCAGCAGCCAAGTTGGGGCCACAGATACGCAGTATTTT.

V usage is TRBV4-3 and J usage is TRBJ2-7; 8 bases align to TRBD1. The CDR3 length is 15 residues. Trimming took 3 bases from V and 1 from J; bases not matched to a gene: 5. The V gene's germline CDR1 is LGHNA and CDR2 YSLEER. This chain's CDR3 is CASSHGQGGSYEQYF. In DNA, the CDR3 is TGCGCCAGCAGCCACGGACAGGGTGGATCCTACGAGCAGTACTTC.

J is TRBJ2-7 and V is TRBV18; 7 bases are shared with TRBD1. After removal of 3 bases from V and 5 bases from J, the junction contained 7 bases not matched to a gene. The CDR3 totals 14 residues. Germline CDR1 is KGHSH and CDR2 is LQKENI. The CDR3 bases are TGTGCCAGCTCACCGACAGGGACCCCCCACGAGCAGTACTTC. This encodes CASSPTGTPHEQYF.

V is TRBV3-1 (or the pseudogene TRBV3-2) and J is TRBJ1-2, with 7 bases lining up with TRBD1. The CDR3 is 18 residues long. CDR1 and CDR2 from the germline V gene are LGHDT and YNNKEL (reference sequence). V lost 4 bases and J lost 3; bases outside the gene matches: 17. The CDR3 DNA reads as TGTGCCAGCAGCCCCCAACTCGGACAGGCCTCATCGTACTATGGCTACACCTTC. Its translation is CASSPQLGQASSYYGYTF.

The genes are TRBV4-1 and TRBJ2-3; 10 nucleotides match TRBD1. The V segment lost 4 bases and the J segment 5 bases; nucleotides outside the gene matches: 9. The CDR3 sequence is 16 residues long. The germline CDR1 and CDR2 sequences are MGHRA and YSYEKL. CDR3 in amino acids: CASSRMTGGARDTQYF. For the CDR3, the DNA is TGCGCCAGCAGCCGCATGACAGGGGGCGCGCGAGATACGCAGTATTTT.

The chain joins TRBV12-3 or TRBV12-4 to TRBJ2-3; D is unclear. There are 12 residues in the CDR3. The germline V and J ends were trimmed by 3 bases and 3 bases, with 4 bases remaining between them. The CDR3 sequence: CASSFHTDTQYF. CDR3 nucleotides: TGTGCCAGCAGTTTTCATACAGATACGCAGTATTTT.

The CDR3 sequence is CASSPRDRGDYEQYF. The CDR3 DNA reads TGTGCCAGCAGCCCTAGGGACAGGGGAGACTACGAGCAGTACTTC. The chain recombines TRBV4-2 with TRBJ2-7; 10 nucleotides match TRBD1. J was trimmed by 3 bases and V by 4 bases; bases with no gene match: 6. The germline gives CDR1 LGHNA, CDR2 YNFKEQ. The CDR3 spans 15 residues.

The gene calls are TRBV7-9 and TRBJ2-7; the D gene is possibly TRBD1 (5 bases). Germline-derived CDR1 and CDR2 are SEHNR and FQNEAQ (reference sequence). Trimming removed 4 bases at V and 6 bases at J, with 19 bases between. The CDR3 runs to 15 residues. The CDR3 loop is CASSSFQGLRGEQYF. CDR3 DNA: TGTGCCAGCAGCTCCTTTCAGGGTTTAAGGGGCGAGCAGTACTTC.

V gene TRBV10-2 combines with J gene TRBJ2-5; 9 nucleotides agree with TRBD1. After removal of 7 bases from V and 4 bases from J, the junction contained 4 bases not matched to a gene. Per the germline V gene, CDR1 is WSHSY and CDR2 is SAAADI. This CDR3 contains 13 residues. This CDR3 is CASNTGGGETQYF. The CDR3 nucleotides read TGCGCCAGCAACACAGGGGGCGGAGAGACCCAGTACTTC.

The chain recombines TRBV18 with TRBJ1-5, with TRBD1 as a possible D gene (6 bases). The germline V gene encodes CDR1 KGHSH and CDR2 LQKENI. V was trimmed by 6 bases and J by 0 bases, leaving 12 bases between them. CDR3 size: 15 residues. The CDR3 loop reads CASSPDRNSNQPQHF. In DNA, the CDR3 is TGTGCCAGCTCCCCAGACAGGAATAGCAATCAGCCCCAGCATTTT. Complete variable domain (other parts from reference TRBV18 and TRBJ1-5): NAGVMQNPRHLVRRRGQEARLRCSPMKGHSHVYWYRQLPEEGLKFMVYLQKENIIDESGMPKERFSAEFPKEGPSILRIQQVVRGDSAAYFCASSPDRNSNQPQHFGDGTRLSIL.